The TCR beta chain described here comes from a study of shared clonotypes between healthy human individuals. Trimming cost V 2 bases and J 4 bases, with 12 bases left between them. Germline V CDR1 and CDR2: SGHVS, FQNEAQ. This CDR3 region has 15 residues. On this clone: Its antigen is not known.

Study observations and caveats: Generation probabilities of non-shared clonotypes were lower (relative to those shared by all four donors).

The protocol was immunoSEQ multiplex PCR, while the TCRdb copy is restricted to in-frame clones and leaves out a portion. The repertoire includes roughly 700,000 clones, about 92% of them detected once, and around a third sits in the top ten. The chain is built from TRBV7-8 and TRBJ1-3, with a weak D call TRBD1 (6 bases). The specimen was memory CD8+ T cells from PBMCs. Specified subset: CD45RO+ cells pooled with CCR7-negative TemRA cells. The receptor was isolated from a man aged 18 to 35 in good health. Some clones in this sample may be carry-over from other donors' samples. CDR3 amino acids: CASSLSGAAGNTIYF. DNA for the CDR3: TGTGCCAGCAGCTTATCGGGGGCTGCGGGAAACACCATATATTTT.